The text below deals with one T cell receptor beta chain. Its matching antigen is unknown. Trimming took 6 bases from V and 5 from J; bases not matched to a gene: 12. The CDR3 is 14 residues long. CDR1 is DFQATT and CDR2 is SNEGSKA in the germline V gene (reference sequence). The sample originates from a study of CD8 T cells in ankylosing spondylitis. Regarding the study as a whole: A TCR beta motif of eight or nine highly homologous variants seemed to mark ankylosing spondylitis blood. Reports of some motif variants in reactive arthritis synovial fluid and blood predate this one.

By quantitative 5'-RACE with molecular barcodes, the TCR beta libraries were made. TCRdb fed the 5' RACE reads into MiXCR, producing one record per CDR3 protein. The table shows fewer than 450,000 distinct CDR3 sequences, with 17% occurring only once. The rearrangement joins TRBV20-1 to TRBJ2-5, with 7 bases that match TRBD1. Sample: blood, either unsorted or a sorted T cell fraction (not recorded which). The receptor was derived from a male donor with ankylosing spondylitis. The DNA of the CDR3 is TGCAGTGCAATACGGACAGGTGGGAGTGAGACCCAGTACTTC. Residues: CSAIRTGGSETQYF.